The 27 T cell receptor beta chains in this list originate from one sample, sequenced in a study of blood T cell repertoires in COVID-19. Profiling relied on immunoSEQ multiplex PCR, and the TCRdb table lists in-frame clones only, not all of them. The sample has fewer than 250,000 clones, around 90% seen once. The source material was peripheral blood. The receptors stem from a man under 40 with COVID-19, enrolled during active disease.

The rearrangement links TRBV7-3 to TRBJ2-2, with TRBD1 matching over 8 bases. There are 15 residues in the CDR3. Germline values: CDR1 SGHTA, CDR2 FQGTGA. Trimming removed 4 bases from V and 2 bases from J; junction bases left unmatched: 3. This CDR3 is CASSSTGANTGELFF. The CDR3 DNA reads TGTGCCAGCAGCTCGACAGGGGCTAACACCGGGGAGCTGTTTTTT. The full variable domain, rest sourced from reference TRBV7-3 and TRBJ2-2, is GAGVSQTPSNKVTEKGKYVELRCDPISGHTALYWYRQSLGQGPEFLIYFQGTGAADDSGLPNDRFFAVRPEGSVSTLKIQRTERGDSAVYLCASSSTGANTGELFFGEGSRLTVL.

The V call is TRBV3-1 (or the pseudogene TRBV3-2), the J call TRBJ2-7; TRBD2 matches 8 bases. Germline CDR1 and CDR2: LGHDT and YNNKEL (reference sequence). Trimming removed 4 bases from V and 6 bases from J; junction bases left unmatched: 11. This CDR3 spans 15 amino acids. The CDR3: CASSPRGGGGPEQYF. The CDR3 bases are TGTGCCAGCAGCCCCCGGGGGGGCGGGGGACCCGAGCAGTACTTC.

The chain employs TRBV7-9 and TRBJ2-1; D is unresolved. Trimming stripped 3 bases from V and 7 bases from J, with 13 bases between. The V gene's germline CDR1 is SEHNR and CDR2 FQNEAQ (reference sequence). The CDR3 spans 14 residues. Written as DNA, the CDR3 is TGTGCCAGCAGCTTGGCGCAGGTTGGGAATGAGCAGTTCTTC. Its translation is CASSLAQVGNEQFF.

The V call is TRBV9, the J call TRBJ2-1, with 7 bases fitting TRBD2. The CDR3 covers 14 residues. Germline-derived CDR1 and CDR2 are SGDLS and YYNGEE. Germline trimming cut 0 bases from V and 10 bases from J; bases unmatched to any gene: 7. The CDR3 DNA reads TGTGCCAGCAGCGTAGAAAGCGGGGTTGTCGAGCAGTTCTTC. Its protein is CASSVESGVVEQFF.

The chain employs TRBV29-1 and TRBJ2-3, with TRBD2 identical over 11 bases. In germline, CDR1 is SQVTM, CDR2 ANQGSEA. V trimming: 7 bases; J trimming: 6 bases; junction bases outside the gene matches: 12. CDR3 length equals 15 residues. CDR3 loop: CSGEVSGGASDTQYF. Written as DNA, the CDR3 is TGCAGCGGAGAAGTTAGCGGGGGGGCATCGGATACGCAGTATTTT.

In DNA, the CDR3 is TGTGCCATCAGAGGAACAGGGGAGACTAATGAAAAACTGTTTTTT. The encoded protein is CAIRGTGETNEKLFF. The chain has TRBV10-3 and TRBJ1-4, with 7 bases aligning to TRBD1. The germline V gene encodes CDR1 ENHRY and CDR2 SYGVKD. The CDR3 sequence is 15 residues long. J gave up 2 bases and V 6 bases, and 6 bases lay outside the gene matches.

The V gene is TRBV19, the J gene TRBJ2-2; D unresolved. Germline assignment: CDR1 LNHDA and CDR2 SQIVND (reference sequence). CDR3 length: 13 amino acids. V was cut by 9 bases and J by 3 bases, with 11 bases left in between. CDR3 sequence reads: CASDRADTGELFF. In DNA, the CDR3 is TGTGCCAGCGACCGCGCGGACACCGGGGAGCTGTTTTTT.

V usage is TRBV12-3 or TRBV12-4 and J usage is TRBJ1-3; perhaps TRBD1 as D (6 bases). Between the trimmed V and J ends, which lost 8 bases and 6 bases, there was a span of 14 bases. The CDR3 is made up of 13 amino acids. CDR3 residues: CASGSGQPNTIYF. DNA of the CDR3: TGTGCCAGCGGATCAGGACAGCCAAACACCATATATTTT.

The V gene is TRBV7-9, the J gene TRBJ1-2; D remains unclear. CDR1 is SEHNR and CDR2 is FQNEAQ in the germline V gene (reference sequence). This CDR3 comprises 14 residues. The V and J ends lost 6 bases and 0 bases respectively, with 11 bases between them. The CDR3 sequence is CASSFELANYGYTF. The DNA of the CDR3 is TGTGCCAGCAGTTTCGAGTTAGCTAACTATGGCTACACCTTC.

The CDR3 coding sequence is TGCAGCGTTGAACAGCGCAGGGTAAACACTGAAGCTTTCTTT. Protein: CSVEQRRVNTEAFF. V and J are TRBV29-1 and TRBJ1-1, with TRBD1 as a possible D gene (5 bases). Germline CDR1 and CDR2: SQVTM and ANQGSEA. The CDR3 extends over 14 amino acids. Trimming took off 2 bases at V and 2 bases at J, with 12 bases between the two ends.

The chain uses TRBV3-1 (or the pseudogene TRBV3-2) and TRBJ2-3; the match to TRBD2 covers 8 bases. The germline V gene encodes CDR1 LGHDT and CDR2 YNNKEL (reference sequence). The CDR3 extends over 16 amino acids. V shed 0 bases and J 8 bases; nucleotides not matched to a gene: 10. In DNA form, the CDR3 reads TGTGCCAGCAGCCAAGAAGGCGGGGGGCCCACCGCTACGCAGTATTTT. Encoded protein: CASSQEGGGPTATQYF.

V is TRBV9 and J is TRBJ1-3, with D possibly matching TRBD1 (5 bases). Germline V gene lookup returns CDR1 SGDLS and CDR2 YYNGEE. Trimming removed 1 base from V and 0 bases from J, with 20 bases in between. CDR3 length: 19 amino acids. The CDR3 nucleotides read TGTGCCAGCAGCGTATTTGGGGGGGACGGCCGGACCTCTGGAAACACCATATATTTT. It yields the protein CASSVFGGDGRTSGNTIYF.

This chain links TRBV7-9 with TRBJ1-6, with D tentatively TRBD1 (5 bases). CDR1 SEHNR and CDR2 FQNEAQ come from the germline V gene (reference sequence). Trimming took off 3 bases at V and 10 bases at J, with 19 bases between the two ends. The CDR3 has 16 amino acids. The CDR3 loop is CASSLAGGGGSSPLHF. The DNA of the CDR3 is TGTGCCAGCAGCTTGGCTGGTGGGGGAGGATCGTCACCCCTCCACTTT.

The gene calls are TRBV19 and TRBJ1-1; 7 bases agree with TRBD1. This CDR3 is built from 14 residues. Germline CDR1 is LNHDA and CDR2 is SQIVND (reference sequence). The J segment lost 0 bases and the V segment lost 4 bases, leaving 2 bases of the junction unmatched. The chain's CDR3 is CASSKGQMNTEAFF. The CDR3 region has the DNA TGTGCCAGTAGTAAGGGACAGATGAACACTGAAGCTTTCTTT.

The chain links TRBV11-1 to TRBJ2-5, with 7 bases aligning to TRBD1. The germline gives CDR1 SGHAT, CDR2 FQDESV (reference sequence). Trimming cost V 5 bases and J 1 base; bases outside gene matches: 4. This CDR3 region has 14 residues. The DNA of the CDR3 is TGTGCCAGCAGCCCCCGACAGGGCCAAGAGACCCAGTACTTC. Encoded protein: CASSPRQGQETQYF.

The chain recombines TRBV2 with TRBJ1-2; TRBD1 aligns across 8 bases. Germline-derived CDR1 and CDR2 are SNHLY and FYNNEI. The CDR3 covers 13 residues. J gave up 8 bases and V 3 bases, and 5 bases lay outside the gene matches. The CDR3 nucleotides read TGTGCCAGCAGTGACAGGGGGCAAGGCGGCTACACCTTC. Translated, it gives CASSDRGQGGYTF.

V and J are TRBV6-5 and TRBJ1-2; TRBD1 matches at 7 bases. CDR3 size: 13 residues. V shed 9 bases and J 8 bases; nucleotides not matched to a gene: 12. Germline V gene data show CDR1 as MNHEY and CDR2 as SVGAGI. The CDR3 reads CASRGRGGWGYTF. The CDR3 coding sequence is TGTGCCAGTCGAGGGAGAGGGGGCTGGGGCTACACCTTC.

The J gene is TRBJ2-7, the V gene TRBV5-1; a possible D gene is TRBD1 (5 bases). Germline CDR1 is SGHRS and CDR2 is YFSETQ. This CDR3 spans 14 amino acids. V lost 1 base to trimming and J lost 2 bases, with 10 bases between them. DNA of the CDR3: TGCGCCAGCAGCTTGTTGGCAGGGCCCTACGAGCAGTACTTC. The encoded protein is CASSLLAGPYEQYF.

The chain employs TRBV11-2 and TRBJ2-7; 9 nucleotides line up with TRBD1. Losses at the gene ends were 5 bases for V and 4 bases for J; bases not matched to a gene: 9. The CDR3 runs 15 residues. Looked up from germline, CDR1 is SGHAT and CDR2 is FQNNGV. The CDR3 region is CASSLGQGGGYEQYF. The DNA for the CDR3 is TGTGCCAGCAGCCTGGGACAGGGAGGCGGATACGAGCAGTACTTC.

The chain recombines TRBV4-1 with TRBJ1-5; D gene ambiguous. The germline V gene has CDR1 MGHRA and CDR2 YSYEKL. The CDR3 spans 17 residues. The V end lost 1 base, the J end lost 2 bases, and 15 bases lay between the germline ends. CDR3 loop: CASSQVTGRVGNQPQHF. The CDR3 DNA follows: TGCGCCAGCAGCCAAGTAACGGGGAGGGTAGGCAATCAGCCCCAGCATTTT.

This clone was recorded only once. CDR3 DNA: TGTGCCAGCAGCGTAGCGGGACAGCGAGACTATGGCTACACCTTC. Protein sequence: CASSVAGQRDYGYTF. The gene calls are TRBV9 and TRBJ1-2; 7 positions match TRBD1. With V trimmed by 0 bases and J by 3 bases, 5 bases remained unmatched. The germline V gene encodes CDR1 SGDLS and CDR2 YYNGEE. The CDR3 contains 15 residues.

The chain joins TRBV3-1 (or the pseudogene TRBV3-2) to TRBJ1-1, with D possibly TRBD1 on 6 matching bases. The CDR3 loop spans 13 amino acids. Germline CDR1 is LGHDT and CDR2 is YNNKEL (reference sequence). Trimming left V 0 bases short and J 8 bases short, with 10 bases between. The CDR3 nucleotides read TGTGCCAGCAGCCAAGATGGGGGCCGGGAAGCTTTCTTT. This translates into CASSQDGGREAFF.

The CDR3 DNA reads as TGCGCCAGCAGCCAATTCCCCGGGACAGGGCCCAATGAGCAGTTCTTC. Protein: CASSQFPGTGPNEQFF. The rearrangement uses TRBV4-1 and TRBJ2-1, with 9 bases identical to TRBD1. The V and J ends lost 2 bases and 6 bases, in that order; junction bases with no gene match: 8. Germline CDR1 is MGHRA and CDR2 is YSYEKL. This CDR3 is 16 amino acids long.

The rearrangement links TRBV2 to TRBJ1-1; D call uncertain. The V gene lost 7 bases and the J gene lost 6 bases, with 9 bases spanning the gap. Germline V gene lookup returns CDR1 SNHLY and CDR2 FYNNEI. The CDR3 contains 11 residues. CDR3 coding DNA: TGTGCCAGCATCTACAGCTCTGAAGCTTTCTTT. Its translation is CASIYSSEAFF.

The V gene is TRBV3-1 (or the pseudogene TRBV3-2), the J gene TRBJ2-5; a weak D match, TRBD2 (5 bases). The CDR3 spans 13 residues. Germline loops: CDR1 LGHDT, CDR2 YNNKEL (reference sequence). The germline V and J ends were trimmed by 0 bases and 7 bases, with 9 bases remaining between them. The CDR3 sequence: CASSQDIGGTQYF. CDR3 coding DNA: TGTGCCAGCAGCCAAGATATCGGAGGGACCCAGTACTTC.

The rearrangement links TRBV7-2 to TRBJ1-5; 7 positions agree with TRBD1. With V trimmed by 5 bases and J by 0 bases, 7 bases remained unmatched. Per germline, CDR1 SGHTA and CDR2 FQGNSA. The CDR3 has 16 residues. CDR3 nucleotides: TGTGCCAGCAGCCCCATAGGGACAGTTAGCAATCAGCCCCAGCATTTT. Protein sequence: CASSPIGTVSNQPQHF.

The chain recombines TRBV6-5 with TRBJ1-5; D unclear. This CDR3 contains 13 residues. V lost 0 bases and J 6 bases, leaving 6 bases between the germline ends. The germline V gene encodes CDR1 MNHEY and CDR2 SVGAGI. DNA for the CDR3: TGTGCCAGCAGTTACTCCACACGTCAGCCCCAGCATTTT. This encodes CASSYSTRQPQHF.